These 32 T cell receptor beta chains came from one sample sequenced in a study of cytomegalovirus exposure and HLA in healthy donors. The PCR made use of 60 Vbeta and 13 Jbeta primers. Repertoires were generated with immunoSEQ multiplex PCR, while TCRdb's copy carries only in-frame clones and drops some. This table holds 100,000 or so clones, around 84% found once. Sequenced material: PBMCs. The receptor set was obtained from a man aged 18 to 30 in good health and CMV-seronegative.

The V gene is TRBV6-6, the J gene TRBJ1-5, with TRBD1 matching over 10 bases. CDR1 and CDR2 (germline): MNHNY, SVGAGI (reference sequence). This CDR3 spans 14 amino acids. V was clipped by 3 bases and J by 7 bases; unmatched bases: 3. The CDR3 here is CASSYGTGVQPQHF. CDR3 DNA: TGTGCCAGCAGTTATGGGACAGGGGTCCAGCCCCAGCATTTT.

The chain combines TRBV6-4 with TRBJ2-3; 8 bases match TRBD2. The CDR3 totals 14 residues. Germline values: CDR1 MRHNA, CDR2 SNTAGT. Unmatched junction bases numbered 6, after V lost 5 bases and J lost 5 bases. The CDR3 DNA sequence: TGTGCCAGCAGTACTAGCGGAGGGGTAGATACGCAGTATTTT. This gives the protein CASSTSGGVDTQYF.

V and J are TRBV20-1 and TRBJ2-1; D not certain. Trimming pared 4 bases from V and 12 bases from J, leaving 13 bases between. The germline CDR1 and CDR2 sequences are DFQATT and SNEGSKA (reference sequence). The CDR3 is 11 amino acids. The CDR3 nucleotides are TGCAGTGCTATCGTCACCCCGGGGCAGTTCTTC. It translates to CSAIVTPGQFF.

V usage is TRBV15 and J usage is TRBJ1-5; unclear D gene. This CDR3 contains 14 residues. V gave up 1 base and J gave up 0 bases, with 4 bases separating them. Germline V gene data show CDR1 as LNHNV and CDR2 as YYDKDF (reference sequence). As DNA, the CDR3 is TGTGCCACCAGCAGAGTCGGTAGCAATCAGCCCCAGCATTTT. Amino acid sequence: CATSRVGSNQPQHF.

The chain is built from TRBV5-4 and TRBJ2-7, with D tentatively TRBD1 (6 bases). CDR3 length: 15 amino acids. V dropped 0 bases and J dropped 0 bases, with 10 bases sitting between them. Germline lookup yields CDR1 SGHNT and CDR2 YYREEE (reference sequence). The CDR3 coding sequence is TGTGCCAGCAGCTTGGTCCAGGGGCCCTCCTACGAGCAGTACTTC. This encodes CASSLVQGPSYEQYF.

This clone was observed a handful of times. The chain has TRBV5-1 and TRBJ2-7; TRBD1 matches 11 bases. The CDR3 covers 14 residues. CDR1 SGHRS and CDR2 YFSETQ come from the germline V gene. The trim removed 4 bases at V and 3 bases at J, leaving 3 bases unmatched. The CDR3 sequence: CASSAGTGGYEQYF. The CDR3 DNA sequence: TGCGCCAGCAGCGCCGGGACAGGGGGCTACGAGCAGTACTTC.

The rearrangement links TRBV11-3 to TRBJ1-1; no clear D gene. The CDR3 contains 13 residues. Germline values: CDR1 SGHNT, CDR2 YENEEA. V was trimmed by 1 base and J by 1 base, leaving 4 bases between them. CDR3 region: CASSLGGNTEAFF. Here the CDR3 DNA reads TGTGCCAGCAGCTTAGGAGGGAACACTGAAGCTTTCTTT.

J is TRBJ2-7 and V is TRBV29-1, with 9 bases identical to TRBD1. CDR3 length equals 16 residues. V lost 2 bases, J lost 4 bases, and 12 bases stayed unmatched. Per the germline V gene, CDR1 is SQVTM and CDR2 is ANQGSEA. CDR3 amino acids: CSVEYRGTGSGYEQYF. The CDR3 DNA follows: TGCAGCGTTGAATACCGGGGGACAGGGTCAGGATACGAGCAGTACTTC.

This clone was found once. The CDR3 end shows no conserved phenylalanine or tryptophan, and so a read error is likely. This chain uses TRBV30 with TRBJ1-5; TRBD1 might be the D (6 bases). V was trimmed by 3 bases and J by 3 bases, leaving 21 bases between them. There are 17 residues in the CDR3. Germline-derived CDR1 and CDR2 are GTSNPN and SVGIG (reference sequence). CDR3 nucleotide sequence: TGTGCCTGGAGCTCCTGGGACACCCGGCTCACCAATCAGCCCCAGCATCTT. As protein: CAWSSWDTRLTNQPQHL.

The V call is TRBV6-6, the J call TRBJ2-7; tentative D call: TRBD2 (5 bases). V was trimmed by 3 bases and J by 6 bases, leaving 15 bases between them. The CDR3 spans 14 residues. Germline V lookup: CDR1 MNHNY, CDR2 SVGAGI (reference sequence). The CDR3 is CASSYAGVRLEQYF. The CDR3 nucleotides read TGTGCCAGCAGTTATGCGGGCGTGAGGCTCGAGCAGTACTTC.

The chain links TRBV10-2 to TRBJ1-2, with 9 nucleotides matching TRBD1. Germline CDR1 reads WSHSY; CDR2 reads SAAADI. Trimming removed 6 bases from V and 3 bases from J; junction bases left unmatched: 8. The CDR3 is 15 amino acids. The CDR3 DNA reads TGCGCCAGCAGGGGGGGACAGGGCCGATACTATGGCTACACCTTC. Its translation is CASRGGQGRYYGYTF.

To note about this clone: No conserved phenylalanine or tryptophan ends this CDR3, so it is likely a read error. The J gene is TRBJ1-2, the V gene TRBV13; 8 positions agree with TRBD1. Germline V gene lookup returns CDR1 PRHDT and CDR2 FYEKMQ (reference sequence). J was trimmed by 3 bases and V by 3 bases; bases with no gene match: 6. The CDR3 runs 15 residues. For the CDR3, the DNA is TGTGCCAGCAGCTTGGGACAGGTCAGAGACTATGGCTACACCCTC. Its protein product is CASSLGQVRDYGYTL.

This chain links TRBV21-1 with TRBJ2-1; TRBD1 was called by the table and not checked on the DNA. TRBV21-1 is listed as a pseudogene. The CDR3 sequence is 14 residues long. CDR3 sequence (DNA): TGTGCCAGCAGCAAAGCTGACACCTACAATGAGCAGTTCTTC. Its protein product is CASSKADTYNEQFF.

The chain carries TRBV5-1 and TRBJ2-1; 10 positions match TRBD2. Germline V gives CDR1 SGHRS, CDR2 YFSETQ. The V segment lost 1 base and the J segment 6 bases; nucleotides outside the gene matches: 7. CDR3 length: 16 amino acids. The CDR3 nucleotides read TGCGCCAGCAGCTTGCCAACTAGCGGGACTGTCAATGAGCAGTTCTTC. Its translation: CASSLPTSGTVNEQFF.

The rearrangement links TRBV15 to TRBJ1-2; 8 bases map to TRBD1. Germline V gives CDR1 LNHNV, CDR2 YYDKDF (reference sequence). The CDR3 contains 19 residues. The ends lost 3 bases at V and 3 bases at J; junction bases unmatched: 18. In nucleotides, the CDR3 is TGTGCCACCAGCAGTTACCAAGCTTCAGGGGGCGGCCTAGACTATGGCTACACCTTC. Protein product: CATSSYQASGGGLDYGYTF.

The chain carries TRBV2 and TRBJ1-5, with 8 bases lining up with TRBD1. The CDR3 loop spans 15 amino acids. Germline V lookup: CDR1 SNHLY, CDR2 FYNNEI. The V and J ends lost 7 bases and 3 bases, in that order; junction bases with no gene match: 8. Here the CDR3 reads CASKSGQVYNQPQHF. In DNA, the CDR3 is TGTGCCAGCAAATCGGGACAGGTGTACAATCAGCCCCAGCATTTT.

The chain uses TRBV7-8 and TRBJ2-7, with 8 bases lining up with TRBD1. V gave up 5 bases and J gave up 4 bases; unmatched junction bases: 7. The CDR3 extends over 14 amino acids. CDR1 and CDR2 from the germline V gene are SGHVS and FQNEAQ. The CDR3 spells CASSHDRGPYEQYF. In DNA, the CDR3 is TGTGCCAGCAGCCACGACAGGGGACCTTACGAGCAGTACTTC.

This clone has a handful of counts. The CDR3, as DNA: TGTGCCAGTAGTATTCTCCAGGGAACCGGGGAGCTGTTTTTT. It codes for CASSILQGTGELFF. V usage is TRBV19 and J usage is TRBJ2-2; D may be TRBD1 (5 bases). The CDR3 contains 14 residues. With 3 bases removed from V and 5 bases from J, the gap between germline ends came to 10 bases. Germline V CDR1 and CDR2: LNHDA, SQIVND (reference sequence).

The J gene is TRBJ2-7, the V gene TRBV4-1; TRBD2 aligns across 7 bases. The CDR3 spans 16 residues. Germline CDR1 MGHRA, CDR2 YSYEKL. V shed 0 bases and J 0 bases; nucleotides not matched to a gene: 5. CDR3 nucleotide sequence: TGCGCCAGCAGCCAAGAGGGGGGGGTACTCTCCTACGAGCAGTACTTC. Translating it yields CASSQEGGVLSYEQYF.

The rearrangement uses TRBV7-8 and TRBJ2-7; 10 nucleotides line up with TRBD2. V was clipped by 1 base and J by 2 bases; unmatched bases: 5. CDR3 size: 16 residues. Germline lookup yields CDR1 SGHVS and CDR2 FQNEAQ. CDR3 DNA sequence: TGTGCCAGCAGCTTAGTCCTAGCGGGAGCCGCCTACGAGCAGTACTTC. This gives the protein CASSLVLAGAAYEQYF.

This chain links TRBV28 with TRBJ1-5, with D unclear. Trimming left V 3 bases short and J 0 bases short, with 12 bases between. Germline values: CDR1 MDHEN, CDR2 SYDVKM. The CDR3 totals 16 residues. The CDR3 sequence: CASSFLPTYSNQPQHF. CDR3 nucleotide sequence: TGTGCCAGCAGTTTTCTACCGACATATAGCAATCAGCCCCAGCATTTT.

The chain employs TRBV11-2 and TRBJ1-1; TRBD1 agrees at 8 bases. Germline assignment: CDR1 SGHAT and CDR2 FQNNGV. The CDR3 has 15 residues. V lost 5 bases and J lost 3; bases outside the gene matches: 8. The CDR3 region has the DNA TGTGCCAGCAGCCCCGTGGGACAGGTTCACACTGAAGCTTTCTTT. It yields the protein CASSPVGQVHTEAFF.

The V call is TRBV30, the J call TRBJ2-7; D not certain. CDR3 length equals 12 residues. Germline assignment: CDR1 GTSNPN and CDR2 SVGIG (reference sequence). Trimming stripped 1 base from V and 2 bases from J, with 6 bases between. This CDR3 is CAWSGSAYEQYF. CDR3 DNA sequence: TGTGCCTGGAGTGGGTCGGCCTACGAGCAGTACTTC.

This chain's CDR3 is CASSQYNGGNTEAFF. In DNA, the CDR3 is TGTGCCAGCTCACAATACAACGGGGGAAACACTGAAGCTTTCTTT. The V and J genes are TRBV18 and TRBJ1-1; perhaps TRBD1 as D (5 bases). The CDR3 covers 15 residues. V shed 4 bases and J shed 2 bases, with 14 bases lying between them. Looked up from germline, CDR1 is KGHSH and CDR2 is LQKENI.

The chain joins TRBV5-1 to TRBJ2-2; 11 bases line up with TRBD2. The germline V gene encodes CDR1 SGHRS and CDR2 YFSETQ. CDR3 size: 17 residues. Losses at the gene ends were 0 bases for V and 3 bases for J; bases not matched to a gene: 4. CDR3: CASSLARTSGYTGELFF. CDR3 in DNA: TGCGCCAGCAGCTTGGCCCGGACTAGCGGGTACACCGGGGAGCTGTTTTTT. Full variable domain (remainder filled in from reference TRBV5-1 and TRBJ2-2): KAGVTQTPRYLIKTRGQQVTLSCSPISGHRSVSWYQQTPGQGLQFLFEYFSETQRNKGNFPGRFSGRQFSNSRSEMNVSTLELGDSALYLCASSLARTSGYTGELFFGEGSRLTVL.

J is TRBJ1-4 and V is TRBV12-1; the table gives TRBD1 as D, unverified against the DNA. TRBV12-1 is recorded as a pseudogene. The CDR3 length is 16 residues. CDR3 nucleotides: TGTGCCAGCAGCTTTAAGGACGGACAGAAGGGAGAAAAACTGTTTTTT. Amino acids: CASSFKDGQKGEKLFF.

The genes are TRBV9 and TRBJ1-2; a weak D match, TRBD1 (5 bases). This CDR3 is built from 15 residues. In germline, CDR1 is SGDLS, CDR2 YYNGEE. The V end was cut by 5 bases, the J end by 1 base, with 15 bases between. The CDR3: CASSNRGSVNYGYTF. The DNA for the CDR3 is TGTGCCAGCAGTAACCGGGGGTCAGTTAACTATGGCTACACCTTC.

The chain joins TRBV7-2 to TRBJ1-5; D unresolved. With 5 bases removed from V and 2 bases from J, the gap between germline ends came to 19 bases. The CDR3 covers 17 residues. Germline CDR1 SGHTA, CDR2 FQGNSA. In DNA form, the CDR3 reads TGTGCCAGCAGCCACCAGCCGCGTACCGGGGGCAATCAGCCCCAGCATTTT. This translates into CASSHQPRTGGNQPQHF.

CDR3 residues: CASSLTGGHGNEQFF. CDR3 coding DNA: TGCGCCAGCAGCTTGACAGGGGGCCACGGCAATGAGCAGTTCTTC. The genes are TRBV5-1 and TRBJ2-1, with 9 bases identical to TRBD1. V was pared by 1 base and J by 6 bases, with 5 bases of the junction left unmatched. The CDR3 extends over 15 amino acids. Germline values: CDR1 SGHRS, CDR2 YFSETQ.

V and J are TRBV5-8 and TRBJ1-5, with 10 positions matching TRBD1. V lost 4 bases, J lost 0 bases, and 4 bases stayed unmatched. The germline CDR1 and CDR2 sequences are SGHTS and YDEGEE. The CDR3 spans 16 residues. This CDR3 reads CASSPRTGGSNQPQHF. CDR3 DNA sequence: TGTGCCAGCAGCCCGCGGACAGGGGGTAGCAATCAGCCCCAGCATTTT.

This clone was seen once. The chain employs TRBV4-1 and TRBJ2-4, with TRBD1 matching over 9 bases. Germline V lookup: CDR1 MGHRA, CDR2 YSYEKL. V trimming: 0 bases; J trimming: 0 bases; junction bases outside the gene matches: 3. CDR3 length: 17 residues. CDR3 DNA sequence: TGCGCCAGCAGCCAAGAGACAGGGGGACTAGCCAAAAACATTCAGTACTTC. This encodes CASSQETGGLAKNIQYF.

In its sample, this clone was seen a few times. The V and J genes are TRBV6-5 and TRBJ2-1; 9 bases map to TRBD2. Trimming cost V 0 bases and J 8 bases; bases outside gene matches: 5. CDR3 length: 15 amino acids. Per the germline V gene, CDR1 is MNHEY and CDR2 is SVGAGI. The CDR3 is CASSYSRGRGDEQFF. The CDR3 nucleotides read TGTGCCAGCAGTTACTCGCGCGGGAGGGGGGATGAGCAGTTCTTC.